This T cell receptor (beta chain) was found in a study of blood T cell repertoires in COVID-19. As handled by the study authors: Estimates of nucleated cell counts were drawn from the amplification of reference gene primers. Data came from immunoSEQ multiplex PCR; TCRdb stores just in-frame clones and leaves some out. V and J calls and clone size are those listed in that table; D and trimming were worked out from the DNA. Of over 50,000 clones listed, about 90% were seen once; the top ten hold roughly 7.2%. This clonotype was obtained from a man aged 60-69 years with acute or convalescent COVID-19. The specimen was peripheral blood.

Written as DNA, the CDR3 is TGTGCCAGTAGTGTGCAGGGGGCGGGCTATAATTCACCCCTCCACTTT. This gives the protein CASSVQGAGYNSPLHF. V is TRBV19 and J is TRBJ1-6; 8 bases agree with TRBD1. This CDR3 contains 16 residues. Germline V gene data show CDR1 as LNHDA and CDR2 as SQIVND (reference sequence). The ends lost 5 bases at V and 3 bases at J; junction bases unmatched: 6.